This T cell receptor (beta chain) derives from a study of blood T cell repertoires in COVID-19. Study background: Some COVID-19 samples were acute and others convalescent; all came from the United States, Italy and Spain.

Adults between roughly 18 and 89 years of age took part from some 25 US areas. Allocation to cohorts depended on clinical history reported by the participants. Clones were sequenced by immunoSEQ multiplex PCR, and TCRdb holds only the in-frame ones, with some missing. The repertoire holds around 300,000 clones, with roughly 86% as singletons. The germline V and J ends were trimmed by 7 bases and 5 bases, with 15 bases remaining between them. The CDR3 totals 14 residues. Germline V gene lookup returns CDR1 LNHDA and CDR2 SQIVND (reference sequence). This rearrangement joins TRBV19 to TRBJ1-5; D perhaps matches TRBD1 (5 bases). Sequenced: PBMCs or T cells enriched from blood (not recorded which). The source of this sequence is a woman aged 60 to 75 who had recovered from COVID-19. CDR3: CASNGGRRDQPQHF. In DNA, the CDR3 is TGTGCCAGTAATGGGGGGAGAAGAGATCAGCCCCAGCATTTT.